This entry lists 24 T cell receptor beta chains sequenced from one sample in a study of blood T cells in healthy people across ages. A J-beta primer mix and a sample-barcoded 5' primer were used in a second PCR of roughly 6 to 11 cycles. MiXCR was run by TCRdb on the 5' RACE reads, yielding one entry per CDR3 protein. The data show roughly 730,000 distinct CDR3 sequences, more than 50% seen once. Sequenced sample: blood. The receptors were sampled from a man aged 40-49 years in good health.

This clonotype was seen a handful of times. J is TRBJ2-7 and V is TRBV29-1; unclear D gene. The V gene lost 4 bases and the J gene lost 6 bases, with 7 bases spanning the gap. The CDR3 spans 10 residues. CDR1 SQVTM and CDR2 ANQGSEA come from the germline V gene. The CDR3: CSVGAAEQYF. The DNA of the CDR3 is TGCAGCGTTGGTGCGGCCGAGCAGTACTTC.

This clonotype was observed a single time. The CDR3 DNA reads TGTGCCAGCAGCTTTGGGTGGGGCACCGGGGAGCTGTTTTTT. Translated: CASSFGWGTGELFF. This chain links TRBV7-2 with TRBJ2-2; D call uncertain. The CDR3 is 14 residues long. Germline loops: CDR1 SGHTA, CDR2 FQGNSA. V was trimmed by 3 bases and J by 4 bases, leaving 9 bases between them.

The CDR3: CSVASSGSGEQYF. The CDR3 DNA sequence: TGCAGCGTTGCTTCTAGCGGGAGTGGTGAGCAGTACTTC. V is TRBV29-1 and J is TRBJ2-5, with 10 bases aligning to TRBD2. The V segment lost 4 bases and the J segment 11 bases; nucleotides outside the gene matches: 10. The CDR3 is made up of 13 amino acids. The V gene's germline CDR1 is SQVTM and CDR2 ANQGSEA.

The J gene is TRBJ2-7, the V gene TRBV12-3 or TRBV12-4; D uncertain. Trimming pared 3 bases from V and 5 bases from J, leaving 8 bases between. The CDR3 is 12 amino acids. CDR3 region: CASSFSFHEQYF. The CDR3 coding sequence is TGTGCCAGCAGTTTTTCGTTTCACGAGCAGTACTTC.

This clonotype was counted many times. The CDR3 coding sequence is TGTGCCAGCAGCTTAGGGGGACACGGTGGCTACACCTTC. It is translated as CASSLGGHGGYTF. The chain joins TRBV7-2 to TRBJ1-2; D perhaps matches TRBD1 (6 bases). CDR3 size: 13 residues. Germline values: CDR1 SGHTA, CDR2 FQGNSA. The ends were cut back, 1 base at V and 7 bases at J, with 10 bases in the middle.

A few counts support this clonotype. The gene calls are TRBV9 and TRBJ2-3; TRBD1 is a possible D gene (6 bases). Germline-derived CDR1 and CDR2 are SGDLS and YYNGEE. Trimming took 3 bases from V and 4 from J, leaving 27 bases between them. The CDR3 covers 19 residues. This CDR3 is CASSDGTTHEGTRADTQYF. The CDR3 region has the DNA TGTGCCAGCAGCGACGGCACCACCCACGAAGGGACAAGGGCAGATACGCAGTATTTT.

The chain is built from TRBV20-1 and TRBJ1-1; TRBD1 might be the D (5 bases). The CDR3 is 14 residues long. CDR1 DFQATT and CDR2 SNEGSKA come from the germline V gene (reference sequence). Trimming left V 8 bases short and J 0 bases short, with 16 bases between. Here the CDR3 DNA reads TGCAGTACTACCCGACCGGGGGTGAACACTGAAGCTTTCTTT. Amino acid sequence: CSTTRPGVNTEAFF.

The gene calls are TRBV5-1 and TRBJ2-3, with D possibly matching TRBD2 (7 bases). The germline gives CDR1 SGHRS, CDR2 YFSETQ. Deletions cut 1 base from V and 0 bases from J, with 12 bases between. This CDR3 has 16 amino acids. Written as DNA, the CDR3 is TGCGCCAGCAGCTTGTACGGGGGGCCTAGCACAGATACGCAGTATTTT. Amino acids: CASSLYGGPSTDTQYF.

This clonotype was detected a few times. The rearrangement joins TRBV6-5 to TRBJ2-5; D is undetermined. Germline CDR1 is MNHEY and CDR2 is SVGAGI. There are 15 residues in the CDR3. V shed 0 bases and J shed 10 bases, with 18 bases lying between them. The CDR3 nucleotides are TGTGCCAGCAGTTACTCCGCCTCCACCTTCGAGGACCAGTACTTC. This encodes CASSYSASTFEDQYF.

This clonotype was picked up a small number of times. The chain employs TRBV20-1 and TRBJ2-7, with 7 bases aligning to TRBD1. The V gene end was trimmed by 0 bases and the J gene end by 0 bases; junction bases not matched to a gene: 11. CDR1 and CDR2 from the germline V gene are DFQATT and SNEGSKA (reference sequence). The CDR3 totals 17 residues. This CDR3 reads CSARDPLGQQSSYEQYF. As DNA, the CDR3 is TGCAGTGCTAGAGACCCTCTGGGACAGCAGAGCTCCTACGAGCAGTACTTC.

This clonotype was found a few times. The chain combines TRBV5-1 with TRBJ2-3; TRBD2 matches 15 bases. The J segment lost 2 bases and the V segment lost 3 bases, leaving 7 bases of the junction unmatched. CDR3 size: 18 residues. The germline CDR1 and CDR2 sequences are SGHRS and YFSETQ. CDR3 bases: TGCGCCAGCAGCTGGGGACTAGCGGGAGGCCGAGACACAGATACGCAGTATTTT. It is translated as CASSWGLAGGRDTDTQYF.

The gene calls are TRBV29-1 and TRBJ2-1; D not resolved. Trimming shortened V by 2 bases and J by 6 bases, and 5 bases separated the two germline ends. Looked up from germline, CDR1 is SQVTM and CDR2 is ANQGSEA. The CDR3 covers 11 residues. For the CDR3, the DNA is TGCAGCGTTGAATGGGCCAATGAGCAGTTCTTC. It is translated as CSVEWANEQFF.

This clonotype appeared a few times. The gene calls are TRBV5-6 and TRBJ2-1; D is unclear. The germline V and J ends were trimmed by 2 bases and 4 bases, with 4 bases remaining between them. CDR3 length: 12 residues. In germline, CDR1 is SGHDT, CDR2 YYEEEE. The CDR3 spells CASSFMYNEQFF. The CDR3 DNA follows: TGTGCCAGCAGCTTCATGTACAATGAGCAGTTCTTC.

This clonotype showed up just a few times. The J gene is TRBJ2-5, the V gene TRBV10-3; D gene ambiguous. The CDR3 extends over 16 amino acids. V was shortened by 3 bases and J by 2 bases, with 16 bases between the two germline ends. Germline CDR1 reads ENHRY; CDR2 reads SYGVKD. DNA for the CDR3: TGTGCCATCAGTGACGCGGCAGAGACCACTCAAGAGACCCAGTACTTC. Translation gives CAISDAAETTQETQYF.

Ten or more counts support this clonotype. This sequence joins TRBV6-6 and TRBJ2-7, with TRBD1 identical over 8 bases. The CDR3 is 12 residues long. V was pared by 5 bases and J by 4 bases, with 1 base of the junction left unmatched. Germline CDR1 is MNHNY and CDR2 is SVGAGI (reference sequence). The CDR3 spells CASSRDRYEQYF. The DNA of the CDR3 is TGTGCCAGCAGTCGGGACAGGTACGAGCAGTACTTC.

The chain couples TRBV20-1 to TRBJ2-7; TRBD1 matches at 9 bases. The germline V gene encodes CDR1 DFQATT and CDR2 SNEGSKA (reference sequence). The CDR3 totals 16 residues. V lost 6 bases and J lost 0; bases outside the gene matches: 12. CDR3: CSAWTGANGFSYEQYF. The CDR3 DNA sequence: TGCAGTGCGTGGACAGGGGCGAACGGGTTCTCCTACGAGCAGTACTTC.

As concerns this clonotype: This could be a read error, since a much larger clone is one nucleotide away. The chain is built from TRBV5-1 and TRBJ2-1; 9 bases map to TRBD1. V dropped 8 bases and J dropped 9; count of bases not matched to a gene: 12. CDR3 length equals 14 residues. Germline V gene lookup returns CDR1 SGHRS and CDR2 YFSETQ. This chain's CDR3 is CASKKGQGLSEQFF. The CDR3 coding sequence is TGCGCCAGTAAAAAGGGACAGGGACTCAGTGAGCAGTTCTTC.

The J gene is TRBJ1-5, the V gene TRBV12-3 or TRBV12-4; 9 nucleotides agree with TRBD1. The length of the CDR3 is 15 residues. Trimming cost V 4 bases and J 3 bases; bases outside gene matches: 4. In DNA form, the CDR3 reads TGTGCCAGCAGTTCCGGGACAGGGATCAATCAGCCCCAGCATTTT. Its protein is CASSSGTGINQPQHF.

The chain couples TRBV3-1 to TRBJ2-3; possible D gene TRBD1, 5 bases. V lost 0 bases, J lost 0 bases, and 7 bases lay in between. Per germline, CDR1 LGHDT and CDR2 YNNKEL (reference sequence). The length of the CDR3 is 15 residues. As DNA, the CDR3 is TGTGCCAGCAGCCAAGAGGGGCTTAGCACAGATACGCAGTATTTT. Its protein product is CASSQEGLSTDTQYF.

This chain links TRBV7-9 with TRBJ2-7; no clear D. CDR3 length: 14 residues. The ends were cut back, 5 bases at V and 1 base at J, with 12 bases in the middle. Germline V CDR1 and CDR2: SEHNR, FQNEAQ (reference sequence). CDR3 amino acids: CASSPHADSYEQYF. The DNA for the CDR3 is TGTGCCAGCAGCCCCCACGCGGATTCCTACGAGCAGTACTTC.

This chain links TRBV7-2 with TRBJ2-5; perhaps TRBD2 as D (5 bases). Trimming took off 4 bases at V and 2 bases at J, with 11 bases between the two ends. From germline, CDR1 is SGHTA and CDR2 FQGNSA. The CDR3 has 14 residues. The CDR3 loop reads CASSSPGWQETQYF. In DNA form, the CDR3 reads TGTGCCAGCAGCTCCCCGGGGTGGCAAGAGACCCAGTACTTC.

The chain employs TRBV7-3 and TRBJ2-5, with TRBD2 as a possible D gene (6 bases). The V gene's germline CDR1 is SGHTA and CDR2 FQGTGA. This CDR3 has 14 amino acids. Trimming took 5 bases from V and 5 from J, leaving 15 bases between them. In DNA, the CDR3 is TGTGCCAGCAGCCCCTCAGGAGGGTGGGAGACCCAGTACTTC. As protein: CASSPSGGWETQYF.

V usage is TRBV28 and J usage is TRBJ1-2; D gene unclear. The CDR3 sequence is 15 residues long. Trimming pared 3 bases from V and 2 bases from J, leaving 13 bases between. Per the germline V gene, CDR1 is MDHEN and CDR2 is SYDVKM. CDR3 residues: CASSFMGRENYGYTF. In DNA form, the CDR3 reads TGTGCCAGCAGTTTCATGGGCCGGGAGAACTATGGCTACACCTTC.

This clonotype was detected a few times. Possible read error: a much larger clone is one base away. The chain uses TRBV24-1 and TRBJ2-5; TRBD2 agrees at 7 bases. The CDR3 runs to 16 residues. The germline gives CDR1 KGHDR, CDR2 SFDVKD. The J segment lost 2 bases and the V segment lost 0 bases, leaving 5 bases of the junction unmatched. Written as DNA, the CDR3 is TGTGCCACCAGTGATTTGAAATGCGGGGGTCAAGAGACCCAGTACTTC. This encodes CATSDLKCGGQETQYF.